These 30 T cell receptor beta chains were sequenced from one sample in a study of identical twins. In TCRdb, the 5' RACE reads were re-called with MiXCR into one record per CDR3 protein. The sample holds around 490,000 distinct CDR3 sequences, under 25% seen once. The sample was also reused in another study, on yellow fever vaccine responses in identical twins.

The specimen sequenced was CD4+ T cells sorted from blood. The receptors derive from a woman under 30 in good health.

This clonotype was seen a handful of times. V and J are TRBV11-1 and TRBJ2-4, with 7 bases that match TRBD1. This CDR3 is 18 amino acids long. Germline V gene data show CDR1 as SGHAT and CDR2 as FQDESV (reference sequence). V was pared by 5 bases and J by 0 bases, with 13 bases of the junction left unmatched. The CDR3 coding sequence is TGTGCCAGCAGCCCCAGGACCGGGACAGACTTAGCCAAAAACATTCAGTACTTC. Translated, it gives CASSPRTGTDLAKNIQYF.

The V gene is TRBV6-5, the J gene TRBJ2-3; possible D gene TRBD1, 6 bases. Germline CDR1 MNHEY, CDR2 SVGAGI. This CDR3 comprises 17 residues. Trimming took off 4 bases at V and 13 bases at J, with 30 bases between the two ends. The CDR3 region is CASSLGSWGHATDWEYF. CDR3 DNA: TGTGCCAGCAGTTTGGGTTCATGGGGACACGCAACAGATTGGGAGTATTTT.

This rearrangement joins TRBV5-1 to TRBJ1-1, with D perhaps TRBD1 (5 bases). V was pared by 0 bases and J by 6 bases, with 9 bases between. CDR1 SGHRS and CDR2 YFSETQ come from the germline V gene. This CDR3 has 13 amino acids. The CDR3 nucleotides read TGCGCCAGCAGCTTGGAAGGGACCCCTGAAGCTTTCTTT. Residues: CASSLEGTPEAFF.

The V gene is TRBV5-6, the J gene TRBJ2-7, with 7 bases lining up with TRBD1. The CDR3 runs to 16 residues. The germline gives CDR1 SGHDT, CDR2 YYEEEE. After removal of 2 bases from V and 2 bases from J, the junction contained 10 bases not matched to a gene. In nucleotides, the CDR3 is TGTGCCAGCAGCTTCCGACAGGGCCTCCAGACCTACGAGCAGTACTTC. This codes for CASSFRQGLQTYEQYF.

V usage is TRBV9 and J usage is TRBJ2-3; D unclear. The CDR3 loop spans 16 amino acids. Germline V lookup: CDR1 SGDLS, CDR2 YYNGEE. Trimming took off 4 bases at V and 2 bases at J, with 17 bases between the two ends. The CDR3 sequence: CASSIGVYSYTDTQYF. CDR3 coding DNA: TGTGCCAGCAGCATTGGAGTTTACTCGTACACAGATACGCAGTATTTT.

This chain uses TRBV24-1 with TRBJ2-6, with TRBD2 identical over 7 bases. V trimming: 4 bases; J trimming: 3 bases; junction bases outside the gene matches: 2. The CDR3 has 15 residues. Germline V CDR1 and CDR2: KGHDR, SFDVKD. CDR3: CATSEASGGANVLTF. CDR3 DNA sequence: TGTGCCACCAGTGAGGCTAGCGGTGGGGCCAACGTCCTGACTTTC.

Many counts were recorded for this clonotype. The rearrangement uses TRBV12-3 or TRBV12-4 and TRBJ1-5; 9 bases align to TRBD1. The V gene end was trimmed by 6 bases and the J gene end by 5 bases; junction bases not matched to a gene: 5. The CDR3 loop spans 14 amino acids. The CDR3 DNA is TGTGCCAGCAGCCGGACAGGGGACTATCAGCCCCAGCATTTT. This encodes CASSRTGDYQPQHF.

This clonotype has more than one count but fewer than ten. The chain combines TRBV10-3 with TRBJ2-2; 9 nucleotides line up with TRBD1. The CDR3 length is 15 residues. V lost 6 bases, J lost 4 bases, and 6 bases stayed unmatched. Germline CDR1 ENHRY, CDR2 SYGVKD. CDR3 nucleotides: TGTGCCATCAGCCAAGGGACAGGGAGCACCGGGGAGCTGTTTTTT. Encoded protein: CAISQGTGSTGELFF.

The J gene is TRBJ1-1, the V gene TRBV5-5; possibly TRBD1 for D (5 bases). The V gene lost 2 bases and the J gene lost 4 bases, with 12 bases spanning the gap. This CDR3 is built from 14 residues. CDR1 SGHKS and CDR2 YYEKEE come from the germline V gene (reference sequence). CDR3 nucleotides: TGTGCCAGCAGCTTTGGGACCGCCGGCACTGAAGCTTTCTTT. Protein: CASSFGTAGTEAFF.

V and J are TRBV20-1 and TRBJ1-6; 9 positions match TRBD1. The germline gives CDR1 DFQATT, CDR2 SNEGSKA (reference sequence). Germline trimming cut 0 bases from V and 3 bases from J; bases unmatched to any gene: 3. The CDR3 sequence is 16 residues long. The CDR3 coding sequence is TGCAGTGCTAGAGACGGGACAGGGATCTATAATTCACCCCTCCACTTT. Its translation: CSARDGTGIYNSPLHF.

This clonotype appeared a few times. The CDR3 is CASSLDQYRLAGGTTYNEQFF. The CDR3 region has the DNA TGTGCCAGCAGCTTAGATCAATATAGGCTAGCGGGAGGGACCACCTACAATGAGCAGTTCTTC. The rearrangement uses TRBV11-2 and TRBJ2-1; 12 nucleotides align to TRBD2. With 0 bases clipped from V and 2 bases from J, the junction kept 14 bases outside the gene matches. Germline V gene data show CDR1 as SGHAT and CDR2 as FQNNGV. CDR3 length: 21 residues.

The rearrangement joins TRBV6-1 to TRBJ1-6; 10 bases agree with TRBD1. This CDR3 spans 14 amino acids. From germline, CDR1 is MNHNS and CDR2 SASEGT. V shed 6 bases, J shed 9 bases, and the junction held 5 bases outside the gene matches. The CDR3 sequence is CASSQDRGPSPLHF. CDR3 coding DNA: TGTGCCAGCAGCCAAGACAGGGGGCCTTCACCCCTCCACTTT.

This chain connects TRBV5-1 to TRBJ2-3; 15 bases map to TRBD2. The germline gives CDR1 SGHRS, CDR2 YFSETQ. The junction had 10 bases not matched to a gene; V was cut back by 0 bases and J by 5 bases. The CDR3 length is 19 residues. CDR3 region: CASSLGGTSGGLTGDTQYF. DNA for the CDR3: TGCGCCAGCAGCTTGGGGGGGACTAGCGGGGGGCTGACTGGAGATACGCAGTATTTT.

This rearrangement joins TRBV29-1 to TRBJ2-7, with TRBD2 identical over 12 bases. This CDR3 has 12 amino acids. V lost 6 bases, J lost 6 bases, and 3 bases stayed unmatched. The germline V gene has CDR1 SQVTM and CDR2 ANQGSEA. CDR3 sequence reads: CSVTSGSGEQYF. The CDR3 coding sequence is TGCAGCGTGACTAGCGGGAGTGGCGAGCAGTACTTC.

This rearrangement joins TRBV18 to TRBJ2-3; D unclear. The ends were cut back, 2 bases at V and 0 bases at J, with 12 bases in the middle. Per the germline V gene, CDR1 is KGHSH and CDR2 is LQKENI. This CDR3 has 16 residues. The chain's CDR3 is CASSPVGIASTDTQYF. CDR3 nucleotide sequence: TGTGCCAGCTCACCAGTTGGGATTGCTAGCACAGATACGCAGTATTTT. The entire variable domain, with the rest obtained from reference TRBV18 and TRBJ2-3, is as follows: NAGVMQNPRHLVRRRGQEARLRCSPMKGHSHVYWYRQLPEEGLKFMVYLQKENIIDESGMPKERFSAEFPKEGPSILRIQQVVRGDSAAYFCASSPVGIASTDTQYFGPGTRLTVL.

The genes are TRBV7-9 and TRBJ2-2; no definite D call. CDR1 is SEHNR, CDR2 FQNEAQ, per germline (reference sequence). The CDR3 covers 14 residues. V was pared by 7 bases and J by 2 bases, with 11 bases between. The CDR3 loop reads CASTLPPNTGELFF. CDR3 nucleotides: TGTGCCAGCACGCTTCCTCCTAACACCGGGGAGCTGTTTTTT.

The J gene is TRBJ2-7, the V gene TRBV20-1; 8 bases fit TRBD2. The germline CDR1 and CDR2 sequences are DFQATT and SNEGSKA (reference sequence). The CDR3 spans 12 residues. Here the CDR3 reads CSADAGSGGLHV. CDR3 nucleotide sequence: TGCAGTGCCGATGCCGGGAGCGGGGGCCTACACGTC.

The CDR3 DNA sequence: TGTGCCAGCAGCAGCTTTCGCGGGGGGAATCTCTACAATGAGCAGTTCTTC. Amino acids: CASSSFRGGNLYNEQFF. This chain links TRBV5-5 with TRBJ2-1; 8 bases are a match to TRBD2. J was trimmed by 3 bases and V by 4 bases; bases with no gene match: 12. This CDR3 comprises 17 residues. The germline CDR1 and CDR2 sequences are SGHKS and YYEKEE (reference sequence).

This clonotype showed up just a few times. The chain employs TRBV3-1 and TRBJ2-3; unclear D gene. This CDR3 has 15 amino acids. Germline V gene lookup returns CDR1 LGHDT and CDR2 YNNKEL (reference sequence). The germline V and J ends were trimmed by 8 bases and 0 bases, with 15 bases remaining between them. This CDR3 is CASSATISSTDTQYF. The CDR3 DNA sequence: TGTGCCAGCTCGGCTACAATCTCTAGCACAGATACGCAGTATTTT.

This clonotype appeared a few times. This chain joins TRBV12-3 or TRBV12-4 and TRBJ1-2, with D possibly being TRBD1 (5 bases). The CDR3 consists of 15 residues. V shed 6 bases and J shed 0 bases, with 14 bases lying between them. The DNA of the CDR3 is TGTGCCAGCAGCCACGACCGGGACTCTAACTATGGCTACACCTTC. Translation: CASSHDRDSNYGYTF.

With regard to this clonotype: The junction departs from the called germline gene at one end, perhaps through a read error. The chain uses TRBV12-3 or TRBV12-4 and TRBJ1-3, with 7 bases identical to TRBD1. CDR3 length: 14 amino acids. The CDR3, as DNA: TGTGCCAGCAGTAGATGGACAGGTGGAAACGCCATATATTTT. Translation: CASSRWTGGNAIYF.

The CDR3 protein is CSASSGGAGEAFF. The CDR3 DNA follows: TGCAGTGCTTCCTCAGGGGGCGCGGGTGAAGCTTTCTTT. The chain recombines TRBV20-1 with TRBJ1-1, with 8 bases that match TRBD1. The CDR3 covers 13 residues. V shed 5 bases and J 7 bases; nucleotides not matched to a gene: 9. The germline gives CDR1 DFQATT, CDR2 SNEGSKA (reference sequence).

This chain uses TRBV5-5 with TRBJ2-1, with D tentatively TRBD2 (6 bases). The V and J ends lost 0 bases and 5 bases respectively, with 12 bases between them. Per the germline V gene, CDR1 is SGHKS and CDR2 is YYEKEE (reference sequence). This CDR3 region has 15 residues. CDR3 nucleotide sequence: TGTGCCAGCAGCTTGGTGGTAGCGGTAAACAATGAGCAGTTCTTC. This codes for CASSLVVAVNNEQFF.

This clonotype was counted between two and nine times. The rearrangement uses TRBV12-3 or TRBV12-4 and TRBJ1-5; maybe TRBD1 (5 bases). The germline V and J ends were trimmed by 0 bases and 2 bases, with 17 bases remaining between them. The CDR3 covers 18 residues. The DNA of the CDR3 is TGTGCCAGCAGTTTAGCGACCCGCGGGGGAGGGGGCAATCAGCCCCAGCATTTT. This gives the protein CASSLATRGGGGNQPQHF.

The chain couples TRBV29-1 to TRBJ2-3; D uncertain. The germline V and J ends were trimmed by 6 bases and 4 bases, with 14 bases remaining between them. Germline CDR1 and CDR2: SQVTM and ANQGSEA. This CDR3 contains 13 residues. In DNA, the CDR3 is TGCAGCGTGGTAGTAGGAGTCCCAGATACGCAGTATTTT. Translated, it gives CSVVVGVPDTQYF.

The chain is built from TRBV20-1 and TRBJ1-6; D is unresolved. The CDR3 sequence is 13 residues long. V was shortened by 1 base and J by 7 bases, with 8 bases between the two germline ends. Germline V CDR1 and CDR2: DFQATT, SNEGSKA (reference sequence). The CDR3 DNA reads TGCAGTGCTAGAGTGACCCCGAATTCACCCCTCCACTTT. Its translation: CSARVTPNSPLHF.

The chain is built from TRBV5-1 and TRBJ2-5; 8 bases map to TRBD1. The CDR3 extends over 14 amino acids. Trimming took 0 bases from V and 3 from J; bases not matched to a gene: 1. CDR1 is SGHRS, CDR2 YFSETQ, per germline. CDR3 in amino acids: CASSLDRGEETQYF. The DNA for the CDR3 is TGCGCCAGCAGCTTGGACAGGGGGGAAGAGACCCAGTACTTC.

This clonotype has at least ten counts. The rearrangement joins TRBV12-3 or TRBV12-4 to TRBJ2-5; D unresolved. The V gene lost 4 bases and the J gene lost 4 bases, with 4 bases spanning the gap. The length of the CDR3 is 11 residues. The DNA for the CDR3 is TGTGCCAGCAGTTGGGGAGAGACCCAGTACTTC. Amino acid sequence: CASSWGETQYF.

This chain connects TRBV10-2 to TRBJ2-6, with a possible D match to TRBD1 (6 bases). Trimming took 3 bases from V and 1 from J, leaving 13 bases between them. CDR3 length: 17 residues. Germline assignment: CDR1 WSHSY and CDR2 SAAADI. The CDR3 bases are TGCGCCAGCAGTGAATCGCGACAGGTGTCTGGGGCCAACGTCCTGACTTTC. Amino acid sequence: CASSESRQVSGANVLTF.

The sample holds a few counts of this clonotype. The chain links TRBV6-5 to TRBJ2-7; the D is unclear. The CDR3 covers 15 residues. V was trimmed by 5 bases and J by 6 bases, leaving 20 bases between them. The germline V gene has CDR1 MNHEY and CDR2 SVGAGI. The CDR3 protein is CASSNRKKGLSEQYF. CDR3 sequence (DNA): TGTGCCAGCAGTAACAGAAAAAAGGGCTTGTCCGAGCAGTACTTC.